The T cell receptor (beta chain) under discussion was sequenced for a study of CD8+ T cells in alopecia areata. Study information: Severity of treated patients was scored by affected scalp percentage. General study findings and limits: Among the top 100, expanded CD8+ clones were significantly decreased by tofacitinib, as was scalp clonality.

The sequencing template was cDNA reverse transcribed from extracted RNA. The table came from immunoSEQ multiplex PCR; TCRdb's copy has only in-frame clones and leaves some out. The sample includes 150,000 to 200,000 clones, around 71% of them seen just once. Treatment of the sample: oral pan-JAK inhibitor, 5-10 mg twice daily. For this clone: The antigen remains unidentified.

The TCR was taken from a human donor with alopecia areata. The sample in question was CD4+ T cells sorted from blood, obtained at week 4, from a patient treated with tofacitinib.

Here the CDR3 reads CAWSEVPSPLHF. CDR3 DNA sequence: TGTGCCTGGAGTGAAGTTCCCTCACCCCTCCACTTT. The rearrangement links TRBV30 to TRBJ1-6; no definite D call. CDR3 length equals 12 residues. CDR1 is GTSNPN and CDR2 is SVGIG in the germline V gene (reference sequence). Trimming removed 1 base from V and 10 bases from J, with 8 bases in between.